Below are 10 T cell receptor beta chains sequenced from a single sample in a study of T cell responses to AZD1222 COVID-19 vaccine. Method: immunoSEQ multiplex PCR; TCRdb's copy keeps in-frame clones and lacks some. The table includes tens of thousands of clones, 80% to 90% detected once. Sequencing used peripheral blood, obtained on day 0 of AZD1222 vaccination. All receptors derive from an adult in good health.

The J gene is TRBJ2-7, the V gene TRBV12-3 or TRBV12-4, with D hard to call. V was clipped by 5 bases and J by 9 bases, with 11 bases between them. The CDR3 is 11 amino acids. In DNA, the CDR3 is TGTGCCAGCAGTCTTTTGAACGCGCAGTACTTC. Protein sequence: CASSLLNAQYF.

The rearrangement links TRBV29-1 to TRBJ2-3; 9 nucleotides line up with TRBD2. CDR1 and CDR2 from the germline V gene are SQVTM and ANQGSEA. V was clipped by 5 bases and J by 4 bases; unmatched bases: 7. The CDR3 runs to 14 residues. DNA for the CDR3: TGCAGCGTTAGGATGGCGGGAGGGGCAGATACGCAGTATTTT. It translates to CSVRMAGGADTQYF.

The chain employs TRBV28 and TRBJ1-5; TRBD1 agrees at 9 bases. The CDR3 runs 14 residues. V trimming: 6 bases; J trimming: 8 bases; junction bases outside the gene matches: 8. Germline loops: CDR1 MDHEN, CDR2 SYDVKM. CDR3 in amino acids: CASSLTGGVKPQHF. CDR3 sequence (DNA): TGTGCCAGCAGCCTTACAGGGGGCGTAAAGCCCCAGCATTTT.

This chain uses TRBV29-1 with TRBJ2-5; D unresolved. V was pared by 4 bases and J by 4 bases, with 19 bases between. CDR3 length equals 15 residues. In germline, CDR1 is SQVTM, CDR2 ANQGSEA. CDR3 loop: CSVGRPGYPTETQYF. For the CDR3, the DNA is TGCAGCGTTGGTCGGCCCGGCTACCCCACAGAGACCCAGTACTTC.

This chain links TRBV10-2 with TRBJ2-3; 9 nucleotides match TRBD2. The trim removed 6 bases at V and 5 bases at J, leaving 9 bases unmatched. This CDR3 has 15 residues. CDR1 is WSHSY, CDR2 SAAADI, per germline. The DNA of the CDR3 is TGCGCCAGCAGAAAGGTAGCGGGAGTGGGAGATACGCAGTATTTT. As protein: CASRKVAGVGDTQYF.

The chain joins TRBV3-1 (or the pseudogene TRBV3-2) to TRBJ2-1, with TRBD2 matching 8 bases. The germline gives CDR1 LGHDT, CDR2 YNNKEL (reference sequence). The CDR3 has 16 residues. J gave up 4 bases and V 8 bases, and 13 bases lay outside the gene matches. CDR3 sequence (DNA): TGTGCCAGCGAACGCCAGGGAACTAGCGGTTACAATGAGCAGTTCTTC. This translates into CASERQGTSGYNEQFF.

The V call is TRBV7-6, the J call TRBJ1-3; perhaps TRBD1 as D (6 bases). This CDR3 region has 17 residues. V lost 2 bases, J lost 3 bases, and 17 bases lay in between. Germline lookup yields CDR1 SGHVS and CDR2 FNYEAQ. The CDR3 DNA reads TGTGCCAGCAGCTTAATGGGAGGGGGAAATAGTGGAAACACCATATATTTT. Its protein is CASSLMGGGNSGNTIYF.

CDR3 in amino acids: CASSPRVPGTGGVTGELFF. The CDR3 DNA is TGTGCCAGCAGTCCCCGAGTCCCAGGGACAGGGGGCGTCACCGGGGAGCTGTTTTTT. The chain joins TRBV6-2 or TRBV6-3 to TRBJ2-2, with 12 bases matching TRBD1. The CDR3 is 19 residues long. Germline trimming cut 5 bases from V and 4 bases from J; bases unmatched to any gene: 14. CDR1 and CDR2 from the germline V gene are MNHEY and SVGEGT.

This rearrangement joins TRBV19 to TRBJ2-2; no reliable D call. Trimming stripped 3 bases from V and 4 bases from J, with 12 bases between. The CDR3 has 15 amino acids. Germline V gives CDR1 LNHDA, CDR2 SQIVND (reference sequence). Here the CDR3 reads CASSIVGSLTGELFF. The CDR3 DNA reads TGTGCCAGTAGTATTGTGGGAAGTCTCACCGGGGAGCTGTTTTTT.

The chain links TRBV5-4 to TRBJ2-5; D may be TRBD2 (6 bases). The CDR3 consists of 18 residues. Deletions cut 3 bases from V and 5 bases from J, with 26 bases between. Germline assignment: CDR1 SGHNT and CDR2 YYREEE (reference sequence). Here the CDR3 reads CASSSSSVLWGEEETQYF. The CDR3 coding sequence is TGTGCCAGCAGCTCAAGCTCAGTTTTATGGGGGGAGGAGGAGACCCAGTACTTC.